The 29 T cell receptor beta chains below were found in one sample sequenced in a study of cytomegalovirus exposure and HLA in healthy donors. Here immunoSEQ multiplex PCR was the method, and the copy in TCRdb shows in-frame clones only, minus some. The table shows 240,000 or so clones, with approximately 86% occurring only once. Sequenced sample: PBMCs. These receptors were taken from a woman in her thirties in good health and CMV-seropositive.

This clone has a handful of counts. The chain employs TRBV11-2 and TRBJ2-7, with TRBD1 identical over 7 bases. Unmatched junction bases numbered 6, after V lost 0 bases and J lost 4 bases. Germline V gives CDR1 SGHAT, CDR2 FQNNGV. CDR3 length: 15 residues. The CDR3 protein is CASSLETGWWYEQYF. CDR3 nucleotide sequence: TGTGCCAGCAGCTTAGAGACAGGGTGGTGGTACGAGCAGTACTTC.

The rearrangement uses TRBV11-3 and TRBJ2-5, with D perhaps matching TRBD1 (5 bases). The germline V gene encodes CDR1 SGHNT and CDR2 YENEEA. The CDR3 sequence is 14 residues long. Trimming removed 1 base from V and 2 bases from J, with 8 bases in between. The CDR3 nucleotides are TGTGCCAGCAGCTTAGTCAGGGCGCAAGAGACCCAGTACTTC. Its translation is CASSLVRAQETQYF.

This clone was recorded only once. V and J are TRBV11-3 and TRBJ2-7, with 9 bases identical to TRBD2. CDR3 length: 15 residues. Germline-derived CDR1 and CDR2 are SGHNT and YENEEA. Trimming removed 3 bases from V and 5 bases from J; junction bases left unmatched: 8. The chain's CDR3 is CASSFPLAGIHEQYF. CDR3 DNA sequence: TGTGCCAGCAGCTTTCCTCTAGCGGGAATCCACGAGCAGTACTTC.

V gene TRBV6-1 combines with J gene TRBJ2-2; weak D call: TRBD2 (6 bases). Germline V gene data show CDR1 as MNHNS and CDR2 as SASEGT. This CDR3 is built from 14 residues. V was pared by 8 bases and J by 3 bases, with 13 bases between. The CDR3 DNA is TGTGCCAGCTCCGGGGACTCATACACCGGGGAGCTGTTTTTT. This gives the protein CASSGDSYTGELFF.

The chain carries TRBV27 and TRBJ2-1, with 9 bases matching TRBD2. Germline assignment: CDR1 MNHEY and CDR2 SMNVEV (reference sequence). The CDR3 extends over 16 amino acids. J was trimmed by 7 bases and V by 5 bases; bases with no gene match: 12. The CDR3 spells CASSALAGLGVNEQFF. The CDR3 DNA is TGTGCCAGCAGTGCCCTAGCGGGACTGGGGGTGAATGAGCAGTTCTTC.

The J gene is TRBJ2-7, the V gene TRBV19; 13 bases line up with TRBD2. J was trimmed by 7 bases and V by 5 bases; bases with no gene match: 8. The germline CDR1 and CDR2 sequences are LNHDA and SQIVND (reference sequence). The CDR3 has 15 residues. CDR3 nucleotides: TGTGCCAGTAGTCCGCAGACTAGCGGGAGGACTGAGCAGTACTTC. Translating gives CASSPQTSGRTEQYF.

The J gene is TRBJ2-1, the V gene TRBV6-5; 8 nucleotides line up with TRBD2. This CDR3 spans 16 amino acids. CDR1 is MNHEY, CDR2 SVGAGI, per germline. Losses at the gene ends were 2 bases for V and 4 bases for J; bases not matched to a gene: 7. The DNA for the CDR3 is TGTGCCAGCAGTTACCGGGCTAGCGGGCTTTACAATGAGCAGTTCTTC. As protein: CASSYRASGLYNEQFF.

This chain links TRBV6-5 with TRBJ2-2; no clear D. The V gene lost 0 bases and the J gene lost 3 bases, with 8 bases spanning the gap. Looked up from germline, CDR1 is MNHEY and CDR2 is SVGAGI. The CDR3 totals 15 residues. The CDR3 reads CASSYSTPDTGELFF. CDR3 bases: TGTGCCAGCAGTTACTCAACCCCAGACACCGGGGAGCTGTTTTTT.

This clone has only one observation. The chain combines TRBV5-1 with TRBJ1-1, with 8 nucleotides matching TRBD1. The V gene's germline CDR1 is SGHRS and CDR2 YFSETQ. The CDR3 covers 15 residues. V was pared by 4 bases and J by 3 bases, with 8 bases of the junction left unmatched. CDR3 DNA: TGCGCCAGCAGCCCCCTCCCGACAGGGGACACTGAAGCTTTCTTT. Amino acid sequence: CASSPLPTGDTEAFF.

This clone was detected only once. The chain links TRBV28 to TRBJ2-7; 7 nucleotides agree with TRBD2. The CDR3 length is 14 residues. The ends lost 6 bases at V and 2 bases at J; junction bases unmatched: 7. CDR1 and CDR2 (germline): MDHEN, SYDVKM. CDR3 coding DNA: TGTGCCAGCAGGCTCGGGGGAGGGGCCTACGAGCAGTACTTC. Its translation is CASRLGGGAYEQYF.

This chain links TRBV2 with TRBJ2-3; TRBD1 agrees at 12 bases. This CDR3 comprises 16 residues. Germline V gene data show CDR1 as SNHLY and CDR2 as FYNNEI. Trimming removed 2 bases from V and 4 bases from J; junction bases left unmatched: 4. In DNA form, the CDR3 reads TGTGCCAGCAGTGAACGGGACAGGGGGCTGGCAGATACGCAGTATTTT. It encodes CASSERDRGLADTQYF.

The chain recombines TRBV29-1 with TRBJ2-7; TRBD1 aligns across 7 bases. The germline V gene encodes CDR1 SQVTM and CDR2 ANQGSEA. V shed 0 bases and J 0 bases; nucleotides not matched to a gene: 8. CDR3 length: 16 residues. The CDR3 region has the DNA TGCAGCGTTGAAGAAGCTTTGACAGGGAACTCCTACGAGCAGTACTTC. Its translation is CSVEEALTGNSYEQYF.

The rearrangement uses TRBV30 and TRBJ1-4, with 8 bases matching TRBD1. V lost 4 bases and J lost 5; bases outside the gene matches: 3. The CDR3 loop spans 13 amino acids. CDR1 is GTSNPN, CDR2 SVGIG, per germline (reference sequence). The CDR3 protein is CAWNRGGNEKLFF. The CDR3 nucleotides read TGTGCCTGGAACAGGGGGGGGAATGAAAAACTGTTTTTT.

The chain is built from TRBV4-2 and TRBJ1-4; TRBD1 matches at 7 bases. The CDR3 runs to 18 residues. The V and J ends lost 0 bases and 8 bases, in that order; junction bases with no gene match: 15. Per germline, CDR1 LGHNA and CDR2 YNFKEQ. For the CDR3, the DNA is TGTGCCAGCAGCCAAGATTTGACAGGGACAGTTCTTTTGGAAAAACTGTTTTTT. Translated: CASSQDLTGTVLLEKLFF.

This chain links TRBV15 with TRBJ2-3, with D possibly being TRBD2 (5 bases). V gave up 1 base and J gave up 3 bases, with 14 bases separating them. Germline CDR1 and CDR2: LNHNV and YYDKDF (reference sequence). This CDR3 is built from 16 residues. CDR3 in amino acids: CATSRGWGEGTDTQYF. The CDR3, as DNA: TGTGCCACCAGCAGAGGATGGGGAGAGGGTACAGATACGCAGTATTTT.

A single count supports this clone. This chain connects TRBV18 to TRBJ1-4, with unresolved D. This CDR3 is 15 amino acids long. Germline V gives CDR1 KGHSH, CDR2 LQKENI. Trimming left V 6 bases short and J 0 bases short, with 11 bases between. CDR3 nucleotide sequence: TGTGCCAGCTCTTTGCTGGGAGCAACTAATGAAAAACTGTTTTTT. Amino acids: CASSLLGATNEKLFF. The whole variable domain, filled in from reference TRBV18 and TRBJ1-4, reads NAGVMQNPRHLVRRRGQEARLRCSPMKGHSHVYWYRQLPEEGLKFMVYLQKENIIDESGMPKERFSAEFPKEGPSILRIQQVVRGDSAAYFCASSLLGATNEKLFFGSGTQLSVL.

The chain uses TRBV27 and TRBJ2-1; weak D call: TRBD2 (5 bases). V lost 2 bases and J 10 bases, leaving 9 bases between the germline ends. This CDR3 is built from 12 residues. Per germline, CDR1 MNHEY and CDR2 SMNVEV (reference sequence). This chain's CDR3 is CASSLVGKEQFF. The CDR3 DNA reads TGTGCCAGCAGTTTAGTCGGGAAGGAGCAGTTCTTC.

As regards this clone: One junction end disagrees with the germline gene, perhaps due to a read error. This chain uses TRBV7-2 with TRBJ1-1; perhaps TRBD1 as D (5 bases). Germline values: CDR1 SGHTA, CDR2 FQGNSA. The CDR3 spans 14 residues. The CDR3 DNA follows: TGTGCCAGCAGCACCCGACGGGGGAACGCTGAAGCTTTCTTT. Protein product: CASSTRRGNAEAFF.

The rearrangement links TRBV7-9 to TRBJ2-3; TRBD1 matches at 7 bases. Germline assignment: CDR1 SEHNR and CDR2 FQNEAQ (reference sequence). The J segment lost 1 base and the V segment lost 1 base, leaving 5 bases of the junction unmatched. The CDR3 loop spans 16 amino acids. This chain's CDR3 is CASSLDYRGRTDTQYF. In nucleotides, the CDR3 is TGTGCCAGCAGCTTAGATTACAGGGGACGCACAGATACGCAGTATTTT. Complete variable domain (other parts from reference TRBV7-9 and TRBJ2-3): DTGVSQNPRHKITKRGQNVTFRCDPISEHNRLYWYRQTLGQGPEFLTYFQNEAQLEKSRLLSDRFSAERPKGSFSTLEIQRTEQGDSAMYLCASSLDYRGRTDTQYFGPGTRLTVL.

With respect to this clone: The same CDR3 also results from other DNA sequences found in this sample. The J gene is TRBJ2-7, the V gene TRBV5-4; 9 bases fit TRBD1. Unmatched junction bases numbered 6, after V lost 4 bases and J lost 4 bases. Germline CDR1 and CDR2: SGHNT and YYREEE (reference sequence). The CDR3 contains 14 residues. The CDR3 sequence: CASSPGQGRYEQYF. DNA of the CDR3: TGTGCCAGCAGCCCCGGACAGGGGAGGTACGAGCAGTACTTC.

The sample holds a few counts of this clone. The rearrangement uses TRBV4-2 and TRBJ2-7; D is unclear. The V gene's germline CDR1 is LGHNA and CDR2 YNFKEQ. The V end lost 4 bases, the J end lost 4 bases, and 14 bases lay between the germline ends. CDR3 length equals 14 residues. The CDR3 sequence is CASSLHGGSYEQYF. The CDR3 DNA is TGTGCCAGCAGCCTCCACGGCGGATCTTACGAGCAGTACTTC.

This chain links TRBV6-1 with TRBJ2-3; no clear D. V lost 2 bases and J lost 9, with 12 bases in between. In germline, CDR1 is MNHNS, CDR2 SASEGT. The CDR3 has 13 residues. CDR3 sequence (DNA): TGTGCCAGCAGTGAAATTTGGCAGTTGACGCAGTATTTT. It specifies CASSEIWQLTQYF.

The rearrangement joins TRBV7-9 to TRBJ2-7; 12 nucleotides match TRBD1. Germline V gene sequence: CDR1 SEHNR, CDR2 FQNEAQ (reference sequence). V lost 4 bases to trimming and J lost 4 bases; unmatched junction nucleotides: 11. The CDR3 extends over 17 amino acids. CDR3 protein: CASSSGTGGSLLYEQYF. In nucleotides, the CDR3 is TGTGCCAGCAGCTCAGGGACAGGGGGCTCATTGCTTTACGAGCAGTACTTC.

This clone was observed a handful of times. The rearrangement uses TRBV7-9 and TRBJ2-3; 7 bases map to TRBD1. Trimming at V came to 2 bases and at J to 2 bases, leaving 10 bases not matched to a gene. Germline V gene data show CDR1 as SEHNR and CDR2 as FQNEAQ (reference sequence). This CDR3 spans 17 amino acids. CDR3 residues: CASSLQGRQGVTDTQYF. The CDR3 DNA sequence: TGTGCCAGCAGCTTACAGGGTAGACAGGGAGTCACAGATACGCAGTATTTT.

The V and J genes are TRBV28 and TRBJ1-5; 10 nucleotides match TRBD1. This CDR3 spans 17 amino acids. Germline V lookup: CDR1 MDHEN, CDR2 SYDVKM. After removal of 3 bases from V and 2 bases from J, the junction contained 7 bases not matched to a gene. CDR3 loop: CASSLVTGGLGNQPQHF. DNA for the CDR3: TGTGCCAGCAGTTTGGTGACAGGGGGCTTGGGCAATCAGCCCCAGCATTTT.

The gene calls are TRBV5-1 and TRBJ1-4; TRBD1 matches 8 bases. Trimming cost V 4 bases and J 1 base; bases outside gene matches: 6. CDR1 and CDR2 (germline): SGHRS, YFSETQ. The CDR3 has 16 residues. The CDR3 nucleotides are TGCGCCAGCAGCAGGGACAGGTTGGAAACTAATGAAAAACTGTTTTTT. Its translation is CASSRDRLETNEKLFF.

The chain recombines TRBV5-1 with TRBJ2-3; TRBD2 matches 11 bases. J lost 4 bases, V lost 0 bases, and 1 base had no gene match. CDR1 is SGHRS, CDR2 YFSETQ, per germline. The CDR3 sequence is 15 residues long. In DNA, the CDR3 is TGCGCCAGCAGCTTGGTACTAGCGGGAGCAGATACGCAGTATTTT. Protein: CASSLVLAGADTQYF.

The chain has TRBV20-1 and TRBJ2-1; D unclear. CDR1 is DFQATT and CDR2 is SNEGSKA in the germline V gene (reference sequence). V was cut by 0 bases and J by 10 bases, with 7 bases left in between. CDR3 length: 11 amino acids. The CDR3 here is CSARDTVEQFF. In DNA, the CDR3 is TGCAGTGCTAGAGATACGGTGGAGCAGTTCTTC.

The chain employs TRBV19 and TRBJ1-4; D gene unclear. The CDR3 is 15 amino acids. Germline assignment: CDR1 LNHDA and CDR2 SQIVND (reference sequence). Trimming took off 6 bases at V and 8 bases at J, with 19 bases between the two ends. Here the CDR3 reads CASSLSGRAEEKLFF. CDR3 nucleotide sequence: TGTGCCAGTAGCCTATCGGGAAGAGCGGAGGAAAAACTGTTTTTT.